This T cell receptor (beta chain) was profiled in a study of sequential checkpoint blockade in melanoma. Looking at the study overall: Maintenance nivolumab came after either treatment sequence. TCRβ was sequenced from DNA of 91 pretreatment tumors. After nivolumab or ipilimumab alone, about 20 patients had week-13 rebiopsies.

The treatment was: randomized to nivolumab then ipilimumab (arm A) or the reverse (arm B). Patients had received no earlier DNA-damaging chemotherapy. CDR1 and CDR2 (germline): LNHDA, SQIVND (reference sequence). V lost 5 bases, J lost 0 bases, and 14 bases lay in between. The CDR3 is 15 amino acids. TCRdb's table, derived via immunoSEQ multiplex PCR, lists solely in-frame clones and lacks some. The sample has some 40,000 clones, roughly 32% seen once; the top ten hold roughly 1.5%. The receptor was isolated from a human donor with melanoma. The source material was tumor tissue (inferred from file names), sampled from a patient given nivolumab and ipilimumab in sequence. The gene calls are TRBV19 and TRBJ2-7; D could derive from TRBD1 or TRBD2 (5 bases each). CDR3 DNA: TGTGCCAGTAGTCTCCGGGACCGTAGCTCCTACGAGCAGTACTTC. Translation gives CASSLRDRSSYEQYF.